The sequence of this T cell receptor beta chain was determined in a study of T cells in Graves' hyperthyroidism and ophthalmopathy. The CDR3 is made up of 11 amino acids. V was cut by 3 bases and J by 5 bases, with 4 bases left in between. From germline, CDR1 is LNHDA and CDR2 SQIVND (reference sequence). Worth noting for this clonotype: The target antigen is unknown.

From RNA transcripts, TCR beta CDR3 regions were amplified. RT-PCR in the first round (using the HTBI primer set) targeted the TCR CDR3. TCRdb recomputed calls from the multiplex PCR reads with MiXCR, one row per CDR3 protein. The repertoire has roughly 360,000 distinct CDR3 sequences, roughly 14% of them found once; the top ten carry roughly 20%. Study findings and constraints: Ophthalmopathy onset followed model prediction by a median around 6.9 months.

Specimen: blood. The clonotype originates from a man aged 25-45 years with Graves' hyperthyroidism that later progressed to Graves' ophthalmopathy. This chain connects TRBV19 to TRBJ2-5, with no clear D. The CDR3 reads CASSIAETQYF. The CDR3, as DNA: TGTGCCAGTAGTATCGCGGAGACCCAGTACTTC.